This TCR beta chain derives from a study of response to subunit inactivated influenza vaccine. The CDR3 is 19 residues long. V gave up 6 bases and J gave up 6 bases; unmatched junction bases: 24. CDR1 is DFQATT and CDR2 is SNEGSKA in the germline V gene (reference sequence). Concerning this clonotype: The antigen is undetermined.

The study's findings and limits: That few new T cells are recruited by each seasonal influenza vaccination was the authors' suggestion.

TCRdb passed the RT-PCR reads through MiXCR, listing each CDR3 protein once. This sample has 500,000 to 600,000 distinct CDR3 sequences; about an eighth occur once, and the top ten carry around 9.6%. The genes are TRBV20-1 and TRBJ2-3, with 10 bases fitting TRBD2. This receptor was obtained from a man aged 45-60 years who received an inactivated influenza vaccine. Material: PBMCs from blood, obtained on the day of vaccination. CDR3 DNA: TGCAGTGCCGTAGGAGGGGGAGCTAGCGGGAGTATGGTGCCCGATACGCAGTATTTT. Residues: CSAVGGGASGSMVPDTQYF.